Following are 6 T cell receptor beta chains from one sample sequenced in a study of T cells after yellow fever vaccination. TCRdb re-called the 5' RACE reads with MiXCR, one entry per CDR3 protein. The table has about 400,000 distinct CDR3 sequences, about 6% seen once. The material was PBMCs, obtained 5 days after the yellow fever booster vaccination. These TCRs come from a man between 25 and 39 years old who received the YFV17D yellow fever vaccine.

The gene calls are TRBV19 and TRBJ2-7, with TRBD1 matching 8 bases. CDR3 length: 14 amino acids. The V gene's germline CDR1 is LNHDA and CDR2 SQIVND (reference sequence). V trimming: 7 bases; J trimming: 3 bases; junction bases outside the gene matches: 8. The CDR3 loop reads CASNQGAYNYEQYF. CDR3 nucleotides: TGTGCCAGTAACCAGGGGGCTTATAACTACGAGCAGTACTTC. Filled out from reference TRBV19 and TRBJ2-7, the complete variable domain reads DGGITQSPKYLFRKEGQNVTLSCEQNLNHDAMYWYRQDPGQGLRLIYYSQIVNDFQKGDIAEGYSVSREKKESFPLTVTSAQKNPTAFYLCASNQGAYNYEQYFGPGTRLTVT.

This clonotype was counted many times. V is TRBV7-9 and J is TRBJ2-3; 9 bases line up with TRBD2. This CDR3 has 15 residues. Germline loops: CDR1 SEHNR, CDR2 FQNEAQ (reference sequence). J was trimmed by 2 bases and V by 6 bases; bases with no gene match: 6. CDR3 protein: CASSLREGDTDTQYF. CDR3 bases: TGTGCCAGCAGTTTGCGGGAGGGGGACACAGATACGCAGTATTTT.

In its sample, this clonotype was seen a few times. The V gene is TRBV7-6, the J gene TRBJ2-3; D is possibly TRBD2 (5 bases). Germline lookup yields CDR1 SGHVS and CDR2 FNYEAQ. Trimming took off 1 base at V and 2 bases at J, with 13 bases between the two ends. This CDR3 is built from 16 residues. CDR3 loop: CASSLVAGINTDTQYF. In nucleotides, the CDR3 is TGTGCCAGCAGCTTAGTCGCGGGTATCAACACAGATACGCAGTATTTT.

The chain links TRBV11-2 to TRBJ2-1; D remains unclear. CDR1 and CDR2 from the germline V gene are SGHAT and FQNNGV. Deletions cut 4 bases from V and 3 bases from J, with 7 bases between. This CDR3 has 13 amino acids. The CDR3 protein is CASSSLVYNEQFF. CDR3 DNA sequence: TGTGCCAGCAGCTCCTTAGTCTACAATGAGCAGTTCTTC.

The V and J genes are TRBV4-3 and TRBJ2-2, with D unclear. Germline V gene data show CDR1 as LGHNA and CDR2 as YSLEER. This CDR3 contains 14 residues. The V end was cut by 2 bases, the J end by 5 bases, with 9 bases between. CDR3 protein: CASSQLLSTGELFF. CDR3 nucleotide sequence: TGCGCCAGCAGCCAACTTTTAAGTACCGGGGAGCTGTTTTTT.

The J gene is TRBJ2-5, the V gene TRBV3-1; 12 bases agree with TRBD1. CDR1 and CDR2 (germline): LGHDT, YNNKEL (reference sequence). The junction had 6 bases not matched to a gene; V was cut back by 3 bases and J by 4 bases. This CDR3 has 16 residues. In DNA, the CDR3 is TGTGCCAGCAGCCACGCCGGGACAGGGGGCCGAGAGACCCAGTACTTC. This encodes CASSHAGTGGRETQYF.